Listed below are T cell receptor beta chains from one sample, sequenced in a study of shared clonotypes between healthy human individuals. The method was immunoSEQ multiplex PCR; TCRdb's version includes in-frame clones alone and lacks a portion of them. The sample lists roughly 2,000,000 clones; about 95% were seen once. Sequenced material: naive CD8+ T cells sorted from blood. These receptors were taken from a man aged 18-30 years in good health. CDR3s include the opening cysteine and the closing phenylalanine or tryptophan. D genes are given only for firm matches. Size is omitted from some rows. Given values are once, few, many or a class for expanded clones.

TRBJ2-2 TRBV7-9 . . CASSSAGTGELFF TGTGCCAGCAGCTCGGCCGGCACCGGGGAGCTGTTTTTT
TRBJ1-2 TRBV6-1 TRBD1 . CASSEFGTGSGYTF TGTGCCAGCAGTGAATTTGGGACAGGGTCTGGCTACACCTTC
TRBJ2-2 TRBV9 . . CASSTPGTFTGELFF TGTGCCAGCAGCACCCCCGGGACCTTCACCGGGGAGCTGTTTTTT
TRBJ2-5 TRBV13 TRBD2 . CASSLRTTSGGATETQYF TGTGCCAGCAGCCTCCGGACTACTAGCGGGGGGGCGACGGAGACCCAGTACTTC
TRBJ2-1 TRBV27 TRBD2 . CASSYEAGIEQFF TGTGCCAGCAGTTACGAAGCGGGGATTGAGCAGTTCTTC
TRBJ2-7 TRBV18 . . CASSPGRPQSVLNEQYF TGTGCCAGCTCACCGGGACGGCCCCAGTCGGTTTTAAACGAGCAGTACTTC
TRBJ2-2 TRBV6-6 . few CASSYGSTNTGELFF TGTGCCAGCAGTTACGGCAGCACGAACACCGGGGAGCTGTTTTTT
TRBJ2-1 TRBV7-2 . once CASFLSYNEQFF TGTGCCAGCTTTCTCTCCTACAATGAGCAGTTCTTC
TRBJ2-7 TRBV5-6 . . CASSPTGTYEQYF TGTGCCAGCAGCCCCACAGGGACTTACGAGCAGTACTTC
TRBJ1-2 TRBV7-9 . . CASSSTDTAYGYTF TGTGCCAGCAGTTCTACTGACACTGCCTATGGCTACACCTTC
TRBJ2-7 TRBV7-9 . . CASRLQGGENEQYF TGTGCCAGCAGACTACAGGGGGGGGAGAACGAGCAGTACTTC
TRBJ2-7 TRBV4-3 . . CASSQGASGFSYEQYF TGCGCCAGCAGCCAAGGGGCCAGCGGTTTCTCCTACGAGCAGTACTTC
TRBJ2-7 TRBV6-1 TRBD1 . CASSEWTGDYEQYF TGTGCCAGCAGTGAATGGACAGGGGACTACGAGCAGTACTTC
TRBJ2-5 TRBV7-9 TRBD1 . CASSGRDRVETQYF TGTGCCAGCAGCGGTCGGGACAGAGTCGAGACCCAGTACTTC
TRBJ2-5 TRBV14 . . CASSQVGETQYF TGTGCCAGCAGCCAAGTCGGAGAGACCCAGTACTTC
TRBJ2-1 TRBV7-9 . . CASSPTAGLHEQFF TGTGCCAGCAGCCCGACTGCGGGACTTCACGAGCAGTTCTTC
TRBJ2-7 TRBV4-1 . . CASSHAPDEQYF TGCGCCAGCAGCCACGCCCCAGACGAGCAGTACTTC
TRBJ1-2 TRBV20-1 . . CSAFSYGYTF TGCAGTGCTTTCTCTTATGGCTACACCTTC
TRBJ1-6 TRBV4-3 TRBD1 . CASSQAGGGAYNSPLHF TGCGCCAGCAGCCAAGCAGGGGGCGGCGCCTATAATTCACCCCTCCACTTT
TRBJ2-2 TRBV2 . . CASVNVASTGELFF TGTGCCAGCGTCAACGTCGCTTCGACCGGGGAGCTGTTTTTT
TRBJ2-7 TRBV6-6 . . CASTPGPSYEQYF TGTGCCAGTACACCCGGACCCTCCTACGAGCAGTACTTC
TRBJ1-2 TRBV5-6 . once CASSLFSVPLDLGYTF TGTGCCAGCAGCTTGTTCTCAGTGCCCTTGGACTTGGGCTACACCTTC
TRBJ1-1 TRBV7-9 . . CASSLLAAGENTEAFF TGTGCCAGCAGCTTACTCGCGGCAGGGGAGAACACTGAAGCTTTCTTT
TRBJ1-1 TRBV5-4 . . CASTLGGANTEAFF TGTGCCAGCACCCTAGGGGGAGCGAACACTGAAGCTTTCTTT
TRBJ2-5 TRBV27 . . CASSLGAGVGETQYF TGTGCCAGCAGTTTGGGGGCGGGAGTAGGTGAGACCCAGTACTTC
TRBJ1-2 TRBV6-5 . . CASSYSPGQVNYGYTF TGTGCCAGCAGTTACTCTCCGGGTCAGGTTAACTATGGCTACACCTTC
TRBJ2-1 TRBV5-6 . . CASSKSDSPTPEQFF TGTGCCAGCAGCAAGTCGGACAGCCCTACGCCTGAGCAGTTCTTC
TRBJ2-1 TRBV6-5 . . CASSSPSPGQQFF TGTGCCAGCAGTTCTCCGAGCCCGGGCCAGCAGTTCTTC
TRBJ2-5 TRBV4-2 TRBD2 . CASSQDIGTSGGQETQYF TGTGCCAGCAGCCAAGATATCGGGACTAGCGGGGGCCAAGAGACCCAGTACTTC
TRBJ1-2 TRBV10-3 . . CAISSTDTYYGYTF TGTGCCATCAGTTCGACGGACACTTACTATGGCTACACCTTC
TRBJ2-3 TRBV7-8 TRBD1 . CASSPTGAHTDTQYF TGTGCCAGCAGCCCCACAGGGGCCCACACAGATACGCAGTATTTT
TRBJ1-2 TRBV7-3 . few CATWASGDGYTF TGTGCCACCTGGGCCTCGGGAGACGGCTACACCTTC
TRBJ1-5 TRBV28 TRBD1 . CASSPQGASQHF TGTGCCAGCAGTCCACAGGGGGCATCCCAGCATTTT
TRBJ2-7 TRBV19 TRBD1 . CASGQGPTYEQYF TGTGCCAGTGGACAGGGGCCTACCTACGAGCAGTACTTC
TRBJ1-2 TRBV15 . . CATSRDFGDWGYTF TGTGCCACCAGCAGAGATTTCGGGGACTGGGGCTACACCTTC
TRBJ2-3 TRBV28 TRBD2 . CASSLERLATDTQYF TGTGCCAGCAGTTTAGAAAGACTAGCAACAGATACGCAGTATTTT
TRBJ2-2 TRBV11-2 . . CASSSARGVGTGELFF TGTGCCAGCAGCTCGGCTCGCGGGGTGGGGACCGGGGAGCTGTTTTTT
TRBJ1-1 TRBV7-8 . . CASSSQGSGDEAFF TGTGCCAGCAGCTCCCAAGGGTCCGGGGATGAAGCTTTCTTT
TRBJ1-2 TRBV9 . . CASSVVDVNYGYTF TGTGCCAGCAGCGTAGTGGACGTTAACTATGGCTACACCTTC
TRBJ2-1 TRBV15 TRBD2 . CATSRTSGGYNEQFF TGTGCCACCAGCCGTACTAGCGGGGGGTACAATGAGCAGTTCTTC
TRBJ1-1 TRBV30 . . CAWGDWRGSEAFF TGTGCCTGGGGGGACTGGCGGGGCTCTGAAGCTTTCTTT
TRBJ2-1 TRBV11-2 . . CASSSLKGGYNEQFF TGTGCCAGCAGCTCCCTTAAGGGTGGTTACAATGAGCAGTTCTTC
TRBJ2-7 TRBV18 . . CASSPGSTYEQYF TGTGCCAGCTCACCAGGATCAACCTACGAGCAGTACTTC
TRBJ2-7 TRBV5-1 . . CASSPGTNYEQYF TGCGCCAGCAGCCCCGGGACGAACTACGAGCAGTACTTC
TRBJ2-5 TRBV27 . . CASSLSAPRGRNQETQYF TGTGCCAGCAGTTTATCCGCCCCCCGCGGCAGAAACCAAGAGACCCAGTACTTC
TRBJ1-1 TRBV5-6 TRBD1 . CASSFQTGVNTEAFF TGTGCCAGCAGCTTTCAGACAGGGGTGAACACTGAAGCTTTCTTT